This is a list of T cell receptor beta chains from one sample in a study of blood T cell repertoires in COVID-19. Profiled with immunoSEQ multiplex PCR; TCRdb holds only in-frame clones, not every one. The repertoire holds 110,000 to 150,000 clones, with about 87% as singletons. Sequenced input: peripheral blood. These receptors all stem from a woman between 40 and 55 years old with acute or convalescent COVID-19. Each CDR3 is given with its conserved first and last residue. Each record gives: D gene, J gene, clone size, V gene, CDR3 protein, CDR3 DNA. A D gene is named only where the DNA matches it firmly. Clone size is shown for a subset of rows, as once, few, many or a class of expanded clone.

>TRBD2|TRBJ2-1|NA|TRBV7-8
CASSLSSGSYNEQFF
TGTGCCAGCAGCCTCTCTAGCGGTTCCTACAATGAGCAGTTCTTC
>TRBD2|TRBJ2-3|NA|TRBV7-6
CASSPTSNTDTQYF
TGTGCCAGCAGCCCGACTAGCAACACAGATACGCAGTATTTT
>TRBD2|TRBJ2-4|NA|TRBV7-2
CASSFGLAGDEYF
TGTGCCAGCAGCTTCGGACTAGCGGGAGATGAGTACTTC
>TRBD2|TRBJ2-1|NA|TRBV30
CAWSPGGDNEQFF
TGTGCCTGGAGTCCGGGGGGGGACAATGAGCAGTTCTTC
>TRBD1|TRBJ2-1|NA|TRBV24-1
CATSDFRDRSYNEQFF
TGTGCCACCAGTGATTTCCGGGACAGGAGTTACAATGAGCAGTTCTTC
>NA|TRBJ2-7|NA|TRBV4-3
CASSQDRDWSEQYF
TGCGCCAGCAGCCAAGACCGGGATTGGAGTGAGCAGTACTTC
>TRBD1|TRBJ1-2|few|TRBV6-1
CASSGQGAHSGYGYTF
TGTGCCAGCAGTGGACAGGGGGCGCATTCGGGGTATGGCTACACCTTC
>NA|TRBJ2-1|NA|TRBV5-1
CASSLVSSSYNEQFF
TGCGCCAGCAGCTTGGTCTCTAGCTCCTACAATGAGCAGTTCTTC
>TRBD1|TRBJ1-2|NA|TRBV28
CASSPLGQGDYGYTF
TGTGCCAGCAGTCCCCTAGGACAGGGTGACTATGGCTACACCTTC
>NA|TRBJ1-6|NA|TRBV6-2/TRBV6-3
CASSSIHYNSPLHF
TGTGCCAGCAGTTCTATTCACTATAATTCACCCCTCCACTTT
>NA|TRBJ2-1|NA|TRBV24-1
CATSDPPRGEQFF
TGTGCCACCAGTGATCCCCCTAGGGGTGAGCAGTTCTTC
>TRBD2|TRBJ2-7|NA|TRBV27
CASSLMRGAYEQYF
TGTGCCAGCAGTTTAATGCGGGGGGCCTACGAGCAGTACTTC
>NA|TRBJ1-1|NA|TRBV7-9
CASSLAYSGTEAFF
TGTGCCAGCAGCTTAGCCTATAGCGGCACTGAAGCTTTCTTT
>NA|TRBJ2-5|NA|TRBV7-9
CASRGGQETQYF
TGTGCCAGCAGGGGGGGCCAAGAGACCCAGTACTTC
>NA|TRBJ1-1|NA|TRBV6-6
CASSSVNTEAFF
TGTGCCAGCAGCTCGGTCAACACTGAAGCTTTCTTT
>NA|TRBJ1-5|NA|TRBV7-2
CASSLMSTDNQPQHF
TGTGCCAGCAGCTTAATGAGCACCGACAATCAGCCCCAGCATTTT
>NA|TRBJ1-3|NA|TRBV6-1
CASSEWRVWGNTIYF
TGTGCCAGCAGTGAATGGAGGGTGTGGGGAAACACCATATATTTT
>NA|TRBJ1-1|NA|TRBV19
CASSMGPTGTEAFF
TGTGCCAGTAGTATGGGCCCAACCGGAACTGAAGCTTTCTTT
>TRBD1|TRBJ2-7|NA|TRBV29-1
CSAGHRGEEQYF
TGCAGCGCAGGACACAGGGGCGAAGAGCAGTACTTC
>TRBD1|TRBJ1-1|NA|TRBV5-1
CASSVMTGGLTEAFF
TGCGCCAGCAGCGTTATGACAGGGGGCCTCACTGAAGCTTTCTTT
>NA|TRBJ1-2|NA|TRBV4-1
CASSHTGKKDYGYTF
TGCGCCAGCAGCCATACAGGGAAGAAGGACTATGGCTACACCTTC
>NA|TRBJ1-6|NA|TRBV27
CASRTTGSYNSPLHF
TGTGCCAGCAGGACAACAGGATCCTATAATTCACCCCTCCACTTT
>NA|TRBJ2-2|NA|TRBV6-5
CASSWQNTGELFF
TGTGCCAGCAGTTGGCAGAACACCGGGGAGCTGTTTTTT
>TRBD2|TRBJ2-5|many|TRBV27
CASTSLAGGLETQYF
TGTGCCAGCACCTCTCTAGCGGGGGGGCTGGAGACCCAGTACTTC
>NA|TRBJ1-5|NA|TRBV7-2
CASSFRGGQPQHF
TGTGCCAGCAGCTTTAGGGGGGGTCAGCCCCAGCATTTT
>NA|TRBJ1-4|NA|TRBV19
CASTPGGGRTNEKLFF
TGTGCCAGTACCCCGGGGGGGGGAAGGACTAATGAAAAACTGTTTTTT